What follows are 31 T cell receptor beta chains derived from one specimen sequenced in a study of cytotoxic CD8 clonotypes in ibrutinib-treated CLL. Data came from immunoSEQ multiplex PCR; TCRdb stores just in-frame clones and leaves some out. This table holds some 92,000 clones, over 60% found once. The sample here was PBMCs, taken after 24 months of ibrutinib treatment. The receptors here all came from a human donor with chronic lymphocytic leukemia.

The chain carries TRBV10-3 and TRBJ2-1; TRBD2 matches at 14 bases. The CDR3 is 14 amino acids. Per germline, CDR1 ENHRY and CDR2 SYGVKD. With 7 bases clipped from V and 8 bases from J, the junction kept 4 bases outside the gene matches. As DNA, the CDR3 is TGTGCCATCAAAGGGACTAGCGGGGGTGATGAGCAGTTCTTC. The encoded protein is CAIKGTSGGDEQFF.

The chain has TRBV5-6 and TRBJ2-1; 9 nucleotides align to TRBD2. The CDR3 covers 17 residues. Germline V gene lookup returns CDR1 SGHDT and CDR2 YYEEEE. V lost 2 bases and J lost 3; bases outside the gene matches: 9. In DNA, the CDR3 is TGTGCCAGCAGCTTTAGTTTGGGACTAGCCTTCTACAATGAGCAGTTCTTC. It encodes CASSFSLGLAFYNEQFF.

The genes are TRBV27 and TRBJ1-1, with 9 nucleotides matching TRBD1. V gave up 4 bases and J gave up 4 bases; unmatched junction bases: 7. The CDR3 totals 15 residues. Looked up from germline, CDR1 is MNHEY and CDR2 is SMNVEV (reference sequence). The CDR3 region is CASSSNRGRVTEAFF. CDR3 DNA sequence: TGTGCCAGCAGTTCCAACAGGGGGCGAGTCACTGAAGCTTTCTTT.

The chain uses TRBV15 and TRBJ1-1; 10 nucleotides match TRBD1. The CDR3 spans 15 residues. Losses at the gene ends were 1 base for V and 6 bases for J; bases not matched to a gene: 5. Germline V gene data show CDR1 as LNHNV and CDR2 as YYDKDF (reference sequence). The CDR3, as DNA: TGTGCCACCAGCAGAGTTCGACAGGGGGCACCTGAAGCTTTCTTT. Its translation: CATSRVRQGAPEAFF.

About this clone itself: Different DNA sequences within this sample yield the same CDR3. The chain has TRBV7-6 and TRBJ2-5, with 8 bases matching TRBD2. Germline assignment: CDR1 SGHVS and CDR2 FNYEAQ. The ends lost 1 base at V and 5 bases at J; junction bases unmatched: 3. The CDR3 is made up of 14 amino acids. Here the CDR3 reads CASSLEGGGETQYF. The DNA for the CDR3 is TGTGCCAGCAGCTTAGAAGGCGGGGGGGAGACCCAGTACTTC. Full variable domain (missing parts from reference TRBV7-6 and TRBJ2-5): GAGVSQSPRYKVTKRGQDVALRCDPISGHVSLYWYRQALGQGPEFLTYFNYEAQQDKSGLPNDRFSAERPEGSISTLTIQRTEQRDSAMYRCASSLEGGGETQYFGPGTRLLVL.

This chain links TRBV6-5 with TRBJ1-4, with D unresolved. Trimming pared 4 bases from V and 0 bases from J, leaving 3 bases between. The length of the CDR3 is 13 residues. The germline V gene has CDR1 MNHEY and CDR2 SVGAGI. The CDR3 DNA reads TGTGCCAGCAGTTGGTCAACTAATGAAAAACTGTTTTTT. Protein product: CASSWSTNEKLFF.

Regarding this clone: Compared with germline, one end of the junction differs, possibly owing to a read error. The chain has TRBV7-7 and TRBJ2-1; no firm D call. Germline assignment: CDR1 SSHAT and CDR2 FNYEAQ (reference sequence). The CDR3 has 13 residues. CDR3: CASSLDAFSEQFF. The CDR3 nucleotides are TGTGCTAGCAGCTTAGATGCTTTCTCTGAGCAGTTCTTC.

This clone was detected a few times. V usage is TRBV7-9 and J usage is TRBJ2-5; TRBD1 or TRBD2 may be the D gene (5 bases each). Trimming took off 5 bases at V and 7 bases at J, with 17 bases between the two ends. CDR3 length equals 14 residues. Germline CDR1 and CDR2: SEHNR and FQNEAQ (reference sequence). The CDR3 DNA reads TGTGCCAGCAGCCCGGAGGCAGGGACCCGGACCCAGTACTTC. The encoded protein is CASSPEAGTRTQYF.

The V gene is TRBV12-5, the J gene TRBJ2-3; TRBD1 is a possible D gene (5 bases). The germline V gene encodes CDR1 LGHNT and CDR2 FRNRAP. This CDR3 contains 22 residues. Trimming took off 6 bases at V and 0 bases at J, with 34 bases between the two ends. Written as DNA, the CDR3 is TGTGCTAGTGGCCCATGGCCTGCAGCAGGGTATCCCCCCCCCTCTAGCACAGATACGCAGTATTTT. This encodes CASGPWPAAGYPPPSSTDTQYF.

The chain carries TRBV2 and TRBJ1-3; D call uncertain. Trimming removed 1 base from V and 0 bases from J, with 7 bases in between. The germline gives CDR1 SNHLY, CDR2 FYNNEI. There are 15 residues in the CDR3. In DNA, the CDR3 is TGTGCCAGCAGTGAAGGTGGGCTCTCTGGAAACACCATATATTTT. This gives the protein CASSEGGLSGNTIYF.

The chain recombines TRBV19 with TRBJ1-2; D is unclear. The CDR3 spans 15 residues. The ends were cut back, 3 bases at V and 5 bases at J, with 16 bases in the middle. CDR1 LNHDA and CDR2 SQIVND come from the germline V gene (reference sequence). CDR3 protein: CASSMSYATFYGYTF. CDR3 nucleotide sequence: TGTGCCAGTAGTATGTCCTACGCCACTTTTTATGGCTACACCTTC. Using reference TRBV19 and TRBJ1-2 for the parts outside the CDR3, the full variable domain is DGGITQSPKYLFRKEGQNVTLSCEQNLNHDAMYWYRQDPGQGLRLIYYSQIVNDFQKGDIAEGYSVSREKKESFPLTVTSAQKNPTAFYLCASSMSYATFYGYTFGSGTRLTVV.

Here the CDR3 reads CAWNPSRNEQFF. The CDR3, as DNA: TGTGCCTGGAACCCTAGCCGCAATGAGCAGTTCTTC. V usage is TRBV30 and J usage is TRBJ2-1; a weak D match, TRBD2 (5 bases). Germline V gene sequence: CDR1 GTSNPN, CDR2 SVGIG (reference sequence). V was clipped by 4 bases and J by 6 bases, with 10 bases between them. The length of the CDR3 is 12 residues.

This clone was seen only once. V usage is TRBV6-5 and J usage is TRBJ1-1; D gene unclear. With 6 bases removed from V and 2 bases from J, the gap between germline ends came to 10 bases. The CDR3 extends over 13 amino acids. From germline, CDR1 is MNHEY and CDR2 SVGAGI. CDR3 protein: CASRMQLNTEAFF. The CDR3 bases are TGTGCCAGCAGGATGCAGCTAAACACTGAAGCTTTCTTT.

This clone appeared a few times. The gene calls are TRBV6-1 and TRBJ1-3; no firm D call. V was cut by 4 bases and J by 3 bases, with 4 bases left in between. CDR3 length: 12 amino acids. The germline gives CDR1 MNHNS, CDR2 SASEGT. The CDR3 region is CASSGNGNTIYF. CDR3 bases: TGTGCCAGCAGTGGTAATGGAAACACCATATATTTT.

This chain links TRBV6-6 with TRBJ2-1; no clear D. The germline V gene encodes CDR1 MNHNY and CDR2 SVGAGI (reference sequence). V was shortened by 2 bases and J by 5 bases, with 7 bases between the two germline ends. The CDR3 has 13 residues. The chain's CDR3 is CASSYAQDNEQFF. The CDR3 DNA sequence: TGTGCCAGCAGTTACGCTCAGGACAATGAGCAGTTCTTC.

Only a few counts were recorded for this clone. This rearrangement joins TRBV2 to TRBJ2-7; D gene unclear. V lost 6 bases, J lost 3 bases, and 15 bases lay in between. The CDR3 length is 14 residues. Germline assignment: CDR1 SNHLY and CDR2 FYNNEI. CDR3 protein: CASSPLEEGYEQYF. For the CDR3, the DNA is TGTGCCAGCAGCCCCCTCGAGGAAGGCTACGAGCAGTACTTC.

CDR3 sequence: CAIRDRGVDGYTF. The CDR3 coding sequence is TGTGCCATCCGTGACAGGGGGGTAGATGGCTACACCTTC. This chain links TRBV28 with TRBJ1-2; 9 bases line up with TRBD1. V trimming: 10 bases; J trimming: 6 bases; junction bases outside the gene matches: 9. This CDR3 spans 13 amino acids. CDR1 MDHEN and CDR2 SYDVKM come from the germline V gene.

The chain recombines TRBV30 with TRBJ1-2; no definite D call. The CDR3 consists of 15 residues. The V end lost 3 bases, the J end lost 4 bases, and 18 bases lay between the germline ends. Looked up from germline, CDR1 is GTSNPN and CDR2 is SVGIG (reference sequence). The CDR3 sequence: CAWRRGGILSYGYTF. The CDR3 region has the DNA TGTGCCTGGAGGCGAGGAGGGATCCTGTCCTATGGCTACACCTTC. The complete variable domain, with remaining parts taken from reference TRBV30 and TRBJ1-2, reads SQTIHQWPATLVQPVGSPLSLECTVEGTSNPNLYWYRQAAGRGLQLLFYSVGIGQISSEVPQNLSASRPQDRQFILSSKKLLLSDSGFYLCAWRRGGILSYGYTFGSGTRLTVV.

J is TRBJ2-1 and V is TRBV2; 7 nucleotides agree with TRBD1. This CDR3 has 11 amino acids. Germline V gene lookup returns CDR1 SNHLY and CDR2 FYNNEI. V dropped 5 bases and J dropped 12; count of bases not matched to a gene: 4. In DNA form, the CDR3 reads TGTGCCAGCAGTATAGACAGGGCGCAGTTCTTC. As protein: CASSIDRAQFF.

This chain joins TRBV28 and TRBJ1-5, with TRBD1 identical over 12 bases. The junction had 14 bases not matched to a gene; V was cut back by 6 bases and J by 2 bases. CDR3 length: 19 amino acids. Germline-derived CDR1 and CDR2 are MDHEN and SYDVKM. CDR3 DNA: TGTGCCAGCAGCTGGGACAGGGGGCTGATTTTCGTTGGCAATCAGCCCCAGCATTTT. This codes for CASSWDRGLIFVGNQPQHF.

The chain links TRBV11-2 to TRBJ2-1; D is undetermined. With 5 bases removed from V and 0 bases from J, the gap between germline ends came to 17 bases. CDR1 is SGHAT, CDR2 FQNNGV, per germline. The CDR3 loop spans 17 amino acids. This CDR3 is CASSPEIYSGSYNEQFF. CDR3 in DNA: TGTGCCAGCAGCCCTGAAATATACAGTGGCTCCTACAATGAGCAGTTCTTC.

The genes are TRBV6-1 and TRBJ1-5, with D possibly matching TRBD1 (6 bases). Germline CDR1 reads MNHNS; CDR2 reads SASEGT. This CDR3 comprises 13 residues. Trimming took 9 bases from V and 9 from J, leaving 18 bases between them. The CDR3 here is CASQQGRWLPQHF. The DNA for the CDR3 is TGTGCCAGTCAACAGGGAAGGTGGTTGCCCCAGCATTTT.

Details on this clone: The sample holds other DNA sequences that translate to the same CDR3. The V call is TRBV27, the J call TRBJ2-2; 12 bases align to TRBD2. This CDR3 contains 16 residues. Unmatched junction bases numbered 7, after V lost 6 bases and J lost 5 bases. CDR1 and CDR2 from the germline V gene are MNHEY and SMNVEV (reference sequence). CDR3 sequence: CASRRSGTSGTGELFF. The CDR3 bases are TGTGCCAGCAGACGATCCGGGACTAGCGGGACCGGGGAGCTGTTTTTT.

This clone was seen only a few times. The rearrangement joins TRBV15 to TRBJ2-7; 8 bases are shared with TRBD2. Germline CDR1 is LNHNV and CDR2 is YYDKDF (reference sequence). The CDR3 is 13 amino acids. V dropped 6 bases and J dropped 4; count of bases not matched to a gene: 5. Here the CDR3 DNA reads TGTGCCACCAGTAAGAGCGGGAGTTACGAGCAGTACTTC. Translated, it gives CATSKSGSYEQYF. The full variable domain, completed using reference TRBV15 and TRBJ2-7, is DAMVIQNPRYQVTQFGKPVTLSCSQTLNHNVMYWYQQKSSQAPKLLFHYYDKDFNNEADTPDNFQSRRPNTSFCFLDIRSPGLGDTAMYLCATSKSGSYEQYFGPGTRLTVT.

The chain uses TRBV4-1 and TRBJ2-5; tentative D call: TRBD2 (6 bases). This CDR3 is 17 amino acids long. Trimming took 0 bases from V and 2 from J, leaving 16 bases between them. Germline values: CDR1 MGHRA, CDR2 YSYEKL. The CDR3 coding sequence is TGCGCCAGCAGCCAAGATTCCGGGAGTGGGGCACAAGAGACCCAGTACTTC. Its translation is CASSQDSGSGAQETQYF.

V and J are TRBV10-2 and TRBJ2-5; 11 bases agree with TRBD2. The CDR3 runs to 16 residues. The germline CDR1 and CDR2 sequences are WSHSY and SAAADI. V lost 3 bases and J lost 5; bases outside the gene matches: 8. The CDR3 DNA follows: TGCGCCAGCAGTGAAACTAGCGGGAGTTTAAGGGAGACCCAGTACTTC. This gives the protein CASSETSGSLRETQYF.

The chain is built from TRBV7-8 and TRBJ2-3, with 8 bases lining up with TRBD1. The trim removed 4 bases at V and 1 base at J, leaving 10 bases unmatched. Per the germline V gene, CDR1 is SGHVS and CDR2 is FQNEAQ. The CDR3 runs to 17 residues. The CDR3 sequence is CASSSPDRGWGTDTQYF. CDR3 nucleotide sequence: TGTGCCAGCAGCTCCCCTGACAGGGGATGGGGCACAGATACGCAGTATTTT.

This rearrangement joins TRBV11-1 to TRBJ2-7; no reliable D call. The germline V gene has CDR1 SGHAT and CDR2 FQDESV (reference sequence). This CDR3 spans 12 amino acids. V was clipped by 6 bases and J by 3 bases, with 9 bases between them. CDR3 sequence (DNA): TGTGCCAGCAGTGGTCTAGGCTACGAGCAGTACTTC. Its translation: CASSGLGYEQYF.

V is TRBV7-8 and J is TRBJ1-4; D gene ambiguous. The CDR3 is made up of 14 amino acids. From germline, CDR1 is SGHVS and CDR2 FQNEAQ. Trimming removed 5 bases at V and 3 bases at J, with 10 bases between. Written as DNA, the CDR3 is TGTGCCAGCAGCCCACGGCCCTCTAATGAAAAACTGTTTTTT. It yields the protein CASSPRPSNEKLFF.

The rearrangement uses TRBV19 and TRBJ1-2, with D unresolved. V was cut by 3 bases and J by 2 bases, with 13 bases left in between. There are 15 residues in the CDR3. Germline V gives CDR1 LNHDA, CDR2 SQIVND (reference sequence). CDR3 residues: CASSMVSETNYGYTF. CDR3 coding DNA: TGTGCCAGTAGTATGGTAAGCGAAACCAACTATGGCTACACCTTC. The complete variable domain, with remaining parts taken from reference TRBV19 and TRBJ1-2, reads DGGITQSPKYLFRKEGQNVTLSCEQNLNHDAMYWYRQDPGQGLRLIYYSQIVNDFQKGDIAEGYSVSREKKESFPLTVTSAQKNPTAFYLCASSMVSETNYGYTFGSGTRLTVV.

This clone appeared once. In DNA form, the CDR3 reads TGTGCCAGCAGCGACCGGGACAGCTACTATGGCTACACCTTC. It yields the protein CASSDRDSYYGYTF. The gene calls are TRBV27 and TRBJ1-2; 7 bases are shared with TRBD1. This CDR3 contains 14 residues. Per germline, CDR1 MNHEY and CDR2 SMNVEV (reference sequence). Trimming removed 6 bases from V and 3 bases from J; junction bases left unmatched: 7.